The 15 T cell receptor beta chains given below trace back to one sample, sequenced in a study of T cell repertoires in cytomegalovirus infection. TCRdb redid the calling of the reads with MiXCR, one entry per CDR3 protein. Of approximately 990,000 distinct CDR3 sequences in the sample, roughly 30% were seen once. The antigens of these receptors remain unknown. The source material was cultured CD8+ T cells from PBMCs, sampled from culture after CMV antigen stimulation. Source of these receptors: a human donor in good health (CMV status not recorded). Some clones in this sample may be carry-over from other donors' samples.

As concerns this clonotype: This is likely a read error, given that the CDR3 carries no conserved phenylalanine or tryptophan at its end. V and J are TRBV27 and TRBJ2-1; possibly TRBD1 or TRBD2 for D (6 bases each). The V and J ends lost 1 base and 4 bases respectively, with 11 bases between them. This CDR3 comprises 15 residues. Germline loops: CDR1 MNHEY, CDR2 SMNVEV (reference sequence). This chain's CDR3 is CASSLLGGGYNEQFS. The CDR3 nucleotides read TGTGCCAGCAGTTTATTGGGGGGCGGTTACAATGAGCAGTTCTCC.

Here the CDR3 reads CASSQDPLWGHYGYTF. The DNA of the CDR3 is TGCGCCAGCAGCCAAGACCCCTTATGGGGGCACTATGGCTACACCTTC. The J gene is TRBJ1-2, the V gene TRBV4-1; tentatively, D is TRBD1 (6 bases). This CDR3 spans 16 amino acids. The germline V gene has CDR1 MGHRA and CDR2 YSYEKL. V shed 0 bases and J shed 3 bases, with 14 bases lying between them.

V usage is TRBV4-1 and J usage is TRBJ1-1; perhaps TRBD1 as D (5 bases). There are 18 residues in the CDR3. The V and J ends lost 2 bases and 8 bases respectively, with 27 bases between them. Germline assignment: CDR1 MGHRA and CDR2 YSYEKL. CDR3 sequence reads: CASSQMWALSFSGGEAFF. The CDR3 DNA reads as TGCGCCAGCAGCCAAATGTGGGCCTTATCTTTTTCGGGGGGAGAAGCTTTCTTT.

The chain employs TRBV6-5 and TRBJ1-1, with D unresolved. Deletions cut 3 bases from V and 4 bases from J, with 9 bases between. This CDR3 has 13 amino acids. Germline loops: CDR1 MNHEY, CDR2 SVGAGI. The chain's CDR3 is CASSYMEGTEAFF. The CDR3, as DNA: TGTGCCAGCAGTTATATGGAGGGCACTGAAGCTTTCTTT.

This clonotype was detected a few times. The chain links TRBV14 to TRBJ2-5; 10 bases match TRBD1. This CDR3 comprises 15 residues. CDR1 is SGHDN, CDR2 FVKESK, per germline. The ends lost 1 base at V and 4 bases at J; junction bases unmatched: 3. The CDR3 DNA reads as TGTGCCAGCAGCCAAGCGGACAGGGGGGGAGAGACCCAGTACTTC. Amino acids: CASSQADRGGETQYF.

This clonotype was observed many times. This chain uses TRBV7-2 with TRBJ1-5, with D hard to call. The CDR3 is 16 amino acids. The V end lost 2 bases, the J end lost 0 bases, and 11 bases lay between the germline ends. Per the germline V gene, CDR1 is SGHTA and CDR2 is FQGNSA. The CDR3 loop reads CASSLWSVNSNQPQHF. CDR3 coding DNA: TGTGCCAGCAGCTTATGGTCAGTTAATAGCAATCAGCCCCAGCATTTT.

This clonotype was detected a few times. The genes are TRBV4-1 and TRBJ2-3, with D uncertain. Germline loops: CDR1 MGHRA, CDR2 YSYEKL. The CDR3 is 14 residues long. The germline V and J ends were trimmed by 1 base and 1 base, with 6 bases remaining between them. The CDR3 DNA is TGCGCCAGCAGCCAAGGAAGGGGCACAGATACGCAGTATTTT. Protein product: CASSQGRGTDTQYF.

For the CDR3, the DNA is TGCGCCAGCAGCTTGTTGGAGGGCACTGAAGCTTTCTTT. This encodes CASSLLEGTEAFF. This rearrangement joins TRBV5-1 to TRBJ1-1; D is ambiguous. The CDR3 is 13 amino acids. Deletions cut 1 base from V and 4 bases from J, with 8 bases between. The germline V gene has CDR1 SGHRS and CDR2 YFSETQ.

CDR3: CASSSPAGAPYNEQFF. DNA for the CDR3: TGTGCCAGCAGTTCCCCGGCGGGGGCTCCCTACAATGAGCAGTTCTTC. The chain recombines TRBV12-3 or TRBV12-4 with TRBJ2-1, with TRBD2 as a possible D gene (7 bases). The ends were cut back, 4 bases at V and 2 bases at J, with 15 bases in the middle. CDR3 length: 16 amino acids.

The chain couples TRBV10-3 to TRBJ1-3, with D maybe TRBD1 (5 bases). Per germline, CDR1 ENHRY and CDR2 SYGVKD. Trimming took off 6 bases at V and 0 bases at J, with 15 bases between the two ends. The CDR3 is 16 residues long. The CDR3 DNA is TGTGCCATCAGGAGGTGGGGGAACAACTCTGGAAACACCATATATTTT. Its protein is CAIRRWGNNSGNTIYF.

V gene TRBV5-6 combines with J gene TRBJ2-1; D uncertain. Germline CDR1 reads SGHDT; CDR2 reads YYEEEE. V was trimmed by 2 bases and J by 5 bases, leaving 11 bases between them. The length of the CDR3 is 14 residues. The CDR3 is CASSFWVSDNEQFF. In DNA, the CDR3 is TGTGCCAGCAGCTTTTGGGTCAGTGACAATGAGCAGTTCTTC.

CDR3 DNA: TGTGCCAGCAGCTTACTGTCGACAGGGCGCGAGCAGTACGTC. It is translated as CASSLLSTGREQYV. J is TRBJ2-7 and V is TRBV7-6, with 7 bases that match TRBD1. Germline CDR1 is SGHVS and CDR2 is FNYEAQ. V shed 2 bases, J shed 6 bases, and the junction held 7 bases outside the gene matches. The CDR3 is 14 residues long.

This clonotype has a count of ten or more. The rearrangement uses TRBV7-2 and TRBJ1-5; D is undetermined. Germline CDR1 SGHTA, CDR2 FQGNSA. This CDR3 comprises 14 residues. Trimming took off 1 base at V and 7 bases at J, with 11 bases between the two ends. The CDR3 region is CASSLVLGRQPQHF. The CDR3, as DNA: TGTGCCAGCAGCTTAGTGTTAGGGCGCCAGCCCCAGCATTTT.

The CDR3 region is CASSSYPWRTASTDTQYF. The CDR3 nucleotides are TGTGCCAGCAGCTCTTATCCCTGGAGGACAGCTAGCACAGATACGCAGTATTTT. The chain joins TRBV11-1 to TRBJ2-3; tentative D call: TRBD1 (6 bases). V was pared by 4 bases and J by 0 bases, with 20 bases between. CDR3 length equals 18 residues. CDR1 and CDR2 (germline): SGHAT, FQDESV (reference sequence). Full variable domain (missing parts from reference TRBV11-1 and TRBJ2-3): EAEVAQSPRYKITEKSQAVAFWCDPISGHATLYWYRQILGQGPELLVQFQDESVVDDSQLPKDRFSAERLKGVDSTLKIQPAELGDSAMYLCASSSYPWRTASTDTQYFGPGTRLTVL.

The J gene is TRBJ1-2, the V gene TRBV6-6; no clear D gene. Germline loops: CDR1 MNHNY, CDR2 SVGAGI (reference sequence). The CDR3 is 13 amino acids. With 1 base removed from V and 8 bases from J, the gap between germline ends came to 11 bases. CDR3 protein: CASSYLDLEGYTF. CDR3 DNA: TGTGCCAGCAGTTACTTGGACCTGGAGGGCTACACCTTC.